The 18 T cell receptor beta chains reported below all come from one sample, sequenced in a study of CD8+ T cells in alopecia areata. Extracted RNA was reverse transcribed into cDNA, the sequencing template. TCRdb's table, derived via immunoSEQ multiplex PCR, lists solely in-frame clones and lacks some. The table lists 150,000 to 200,000 clones, approximately 59% of them singletons. The sequencing here drew on CD4+ T cells sorted from blood, taken at week 0. Source of these receptors: a human donor with alopecia areata.

This clone came up once. The chain links TRBV6-1 to TRBJ2-1, with 12 positions matching TRBD2. J was trimmed by 7 bases and V by 4 bases; bases with no gene match: 11. The length of the CDR3 is 17 residues. The germline V gene encodes CDR1 MNHNS and CDR2 SASEGT. The CDR3 reads CASSASSLAGGRNEQFF. The CDR3 DNA sequence: TGTGCCAGCAGTGCATCTTCACTAGCGGGGGGCCGTAATGAGCAGTTCTTC.

This chain joins TRBV15 and TRBJ1-2; TRBD1 might be the D (6 bases). Trimming removed 6 bases at V and 6 bases at J, with 17 bases between. The germline CDR1 and CDR2 sequences are LNHNV and YYDKDF (reference sequence). The CDR3 has 14 amino acids. The CDR3 DNA follows: TGTGCCACCAGTCCCCCAGGGGCGGCAAATGGCTACACCTTC. It encodes CATSPPGAANGYTF.

Points on this clone: Its ends do not fully match the called genes, so a read error is possible. The chain combines TRBV30 with TRBJ2-2, with D perhaps matching TRBD2 (6 bases). Per the germline V gene, CDR1 is GTSNPN and CDR2 is SVGIG (reference sequence). The CDR3 extends over 17 amino acids. The CDR3 nucleotides are TGTCCCTGGAGCCCCGGGACTCGCCGTCTTAACACCGGGGAGCTGTTTTTT. Protein: CPWSPGTRRLNTGELFF.

This chain uses TRBV15 with TRBJ2-1; TRBD1 matches at 10 bases. The CDR3 sequence is 15 residues long. V gave up 5 bases and J gave up 3 bases; unmatched junction bases: 4. Germline lookup yields CDR1 LNHNV and CDR2 YYDKDF (reference sequence). CDR3 residues: CATSLGQGNYNEQFF. Written as DNA, the CDR3 is TGTGCCACCAGCCTGGGACAGGGGAACTACAATGAGCAGTTCTTC.

The chain joins TRBV6-6 to TRBJ2-3; D remains ambiguous. Trimming removed 4 bases at V and 9 bases at J, with 20 bases between. There are 15 residues in the CDR3. Germline V gene lookup returns CDR1 MNHNY and CDR2 SVGAGI (reference sequence). The CDR3 reads CASSSSSQTEGTQYF. The CDR3, as DNA: TGTGCCAGCAGTTCGAGTAGCCAAACAGAAGGGACGCAGTATTTT.

The chain employs TRBV11-2 and TRBJ2-7; 9 nucleotides align to TRBD1. Germline values: CDR1 SGHAT, CDR2 FQNNGV. The CDR3 consists of 14 residues. V trimming: 1 base; J trimming: 6 bases; junction bases outside the gene matches: 4. CDR3 protein: CASSLVTGGGEQYF. The CDR3 DNA sequence: TGTGCCAGCAGCTTAGTTACAGGGGGCGGCGAGCAGTACTTC.

The chain employs TRBV4-1 and TRBJ2-7; unclear D gene. Trimming left V 4 bases short and J 6 bases short, with 16 bases between. CDR1 and CDR2 from the germline V gene are MGHRA and YSYEKL. CDR3 length equals 14 residues. CDR3 coding DNA: TGCGCCAGCAGCCCAAATCTAGGGATCTCCGAGCAGTACTTC. As protein: CASSPNLGISEQYF.

This clone was detected only a few times. V gene TRBV5-5 combines with J gene TRBJ1-1, with 10 nucleotides matching TRBD1. The CDR3 extends over 14 amino acids. Germline CDR1 reads SGHKS; CDR2 reads YYEKEE (reference sequence). Trimming at V came to 3 bases and at J to 3 bases, leaving 2 bases not matched to a gene. The CDR3 nucleotides read TGTGCCAGCAGCTGGACAGGGGGGGACACTGAAGCTTTCTTT. Protein product: CASSWTGGDTEAFF.

This clone appeared once. The chain uses TRBV5-4 and TRBJ1-1; D gene unclear. The length of the CDR3 is 14 residues. The germline gives CDR1 SGHNT, CDR2 YYREEE (reference sequence). The V gene lost 4 bases and the J gene lost 1 base, with 11 bases spanning the gap. CDR3 loop: CASSPYSRNTEAFF. Written as DNA, the CDR3 is TGTGCCAGCAGCCCCTATTCAAGGAACACTGAAGCTTTCTTT.

The chain joins TRBV29-1 to TRBJ2-1; 8 nucleotides agree with TRBD2. The germline V gene encodes CDR1 SQVTM and CDR2 ANQGSEA. V shed 5 bases and J 3 bases; nucleotides not matched to a gene: 6. This CDR3 has 14 residues. The CDR3 nucleotides read TGCAGCGTTAGGCTGAGCGGGGGCTACAATGAGCAGTTCTTC. Translating it yields CSVRLSGGYNEQFF.

J is TRBJ2-7 and V is TRBV30, with 11 bases fitting TRBD1. CDR3 length equals 14 residues. The J segment lost 3 bases and the V segment lost 2 bases, leaving 3 bases of the junction unmatched. Germline-derived CDR1 and CDR2 are GTSNPN and SVGIG (reference sequence). In DNA form, the CDR3 reads TGTGCCTGGAGTAAAGGGACAGGGGGCTACGAGCAGTACTTC. Translating it yields CAWSKGTGGYEQYF.

The gene calls are TRBV5-5 and TRBJ1-1; D is uncertain. The CDR3 covers 11 residues. Per germline, CDR1 SGHKS and CDR2 YYEKEE (reference sequence). V lost 3 bases to trimming and J lost 10 bases, with 10 bases between them. The chain's CDR3 is CASSYLEVAFF. As DNA, the CDR3 is TGTGCCAGCAGCTACCTGGAGGTAGCTTTCTTT.

This chain joins TRBV29-1 and TRBJ1-2; D is undetermined. The length of the CDR3 is 12 residues. With 6 bases removed from V and 3 bases from J, the gap between germline ends came to 11 bases. Germline V gives CDR1 SQVTM, CDR2 ANQGSEA. This CDR3 is CSVVKGDYGYTF. For the CDR3, the DNA is TGCAGCGTCGTCAAGGGTGACTATGGCTACACCTTC.

This clone turned up a few times. The CDR3 is CASSSDRGHFQPQHF. CDR3 bases: TGTGCCAGTAGTTCGGACAGGGGGCACTTTCAGCCCCAGCATTTT. V gene TRBV19 combines with J gene TRBJ1-5, with 11 bases identical to TRBD1. Trimming at V came to 5 bases and at J to 6 bases, leaving 6 bases not matched to a gene. Germline V gene data show CDR1 as LNHDA and CDR2 as SQIVND (reference sequence). This CDR3 comprises 15 residues. The complete variable domain, with remaining parts taken from reference TRBV19 and TRBJ1-5, reads DGGITQSPKYLFRKEGQNVTLSCEQNLNHDAMYWYRQDPGQGLRLIYYSQIVNDFQKGDIAEGYSVSREKKESFPLTVTSAQKNPTAFYLCASSSDRGHFQPQHFGDGTRLSIL.

This clone was detected only a few times. The CDR3 DNA sequence: TGCAGCGTTGACACCCGAGGGGCCGGACAGGGAGGCTACGAGCAGTACTTC. Residues: CSVDTRGAGQGGYEQYF. The chain links TRBV29-1 to TRBJ2-7; TRBD1 matches 8 bases. The CDR3 contains 17 residues. V was pared by 3 bases and J by 3 bases, with 16 bases of the junction left unmatched. Germline CDR1 reads SQVTM; CDR2 reads ANQGSEA.

The chain has TRBV30 and TRBJ1-2, with D possibly being TRBD1 (6 bases). CDR1 GTSNPN and CDR2 SVGIG come from the germline V gene (reference sequence). This CDR3 comprises 14 residues. Trimming cost V 0 bases and J 2 bases, with 10 bases left between them. The CDR3 is CAWSVTGLNYGYTF. In DNA, the CDR3 is TGTGCCTGGAGTGTCACAGGGCTAAACTATGGCTACACCTTC.

This clone has just a few counts. V is TRBV28 and J is TRBJ2-3; D unresolved. Per germline, CDR1 MDHEN and CDR2 SYDVKM. V was trimmed by 3 bases and J by 4 bases, leaving 11 bases between them. The CDR3 extends over 14 amino acids. The CDR3 protein is CASSFSPGADTQYF. The CDR3 nucleotides read TGTGCCAGCAGTTTTTCGCCGGGCGCAGATACGCAGTATTTT. Using reference TRBV28 and TRBJ2-3 for the parts outside the CDR3, the full variable domain is DVKVTQSSRYLVKRTGEKVFLECVQDMDHENMFWYRQDPGLGLRLIYFSYDVKMKEKGDIPEGYSVSREKKERFSLILESASTNQTSMYLCASSFSPGADTQYFGPGTRLTVL.

This clone was counted a few times. This rearrangement joins TRBV10-3 to TRBJ2-7, with TRBD1 matching over 7 bases. CDR1 ENHRY and CDR2 SYGVKD come from the germline V gene. After removal of 2 bases from V and 3 bases from J, the junction contained 4 bases not matched to a gene. This CDR3 is built from 14 residues. The CDR3 nucleotides read TGTGCCATCAGTGAGAGGGACAGCCTCTACGAGCAGTACTTC. Protein sequence: CAISERDSLYEQYF.